Given below is one T cell receptor (beta chain) in context. This sample was taken from a study of T cell changes during pregnancy in multiple sclerosis. V lost 0 bases to trimming and J lost 8 bases, with 10 bases between them. This CDR3 region has 13 residues. Germline V gives CDR1 MGHRA, CDR2 YSYEKL. Some clones are missing from TCRdb's copy, which holds only in-frame ones; the method was immunoSEQ multiplex PCR. The table includes approximately 85,000 clones, about 94% detected once. This chain connects TRBV4-1 to TRBJ1-1; unclear D gene. Sequenced here: peripheral blood, sampled in the third trimester of pregnancy. This receptor was identified in a female donor with multiple sclerosis, enrolled in a pregnancy study. This CDR3 reads CASSQERAAEAFF. CDR3 nucleotide sequence: TGCGCCAGCAGCCAAGAGAGGGCGGCGGAAGCTTTCTTT.